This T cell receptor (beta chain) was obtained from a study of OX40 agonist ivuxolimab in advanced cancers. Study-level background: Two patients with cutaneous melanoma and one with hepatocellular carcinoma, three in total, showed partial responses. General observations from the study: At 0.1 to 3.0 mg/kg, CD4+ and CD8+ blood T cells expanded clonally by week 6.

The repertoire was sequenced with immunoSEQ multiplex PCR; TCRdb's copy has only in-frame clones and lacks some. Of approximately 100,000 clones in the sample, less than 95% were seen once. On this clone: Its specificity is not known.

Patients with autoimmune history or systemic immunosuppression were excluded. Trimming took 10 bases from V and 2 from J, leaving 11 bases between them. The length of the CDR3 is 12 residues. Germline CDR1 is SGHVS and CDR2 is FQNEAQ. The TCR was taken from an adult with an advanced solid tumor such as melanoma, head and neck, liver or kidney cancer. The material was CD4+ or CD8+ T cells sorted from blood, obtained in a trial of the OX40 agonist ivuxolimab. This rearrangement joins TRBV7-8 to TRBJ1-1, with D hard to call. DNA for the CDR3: TGTGCCACCCAAGACACTAACACTGAAGCTTTCTTT. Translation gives CATQDTNTEAFF. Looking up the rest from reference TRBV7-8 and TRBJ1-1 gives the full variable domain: GAGVSQSPRYKVAKRGQDVALRCDPISGHVSLFWYQQALGQGPEFLTYFQNEAQLDKSGLPSDRFFAERPEGSVSTLKIQRTQQEDSAVYLCATQDTNTEAFFGQGTRLTVV.